These 5 T cell receptor beta chains originate from one sample sequenced in a study of T cell changes during pregnancy in multiple sclerosis. Method: immunoSEQ multiplex PCR; TCRdb's copy keeps in-frame clones and lacks some. Here the sample spans tens of thousands of clones, nearly 95% being singletons. The sequencing used peripheral blood, collected in the first trimester of pregnancy. These receptor sequences come from a female donor with multiple sclerosis, enrolled in a pregnancy study.

This chain links TRBV4-3 with TRBJ2-3, with 9 bases identical to TRBD1. J gave up 6 bases and V 7 bases, and 11 bases lay outside the gene matches. The CDR3 consists of 15 residues. Germline assignment: CDR1 LGHNA and CDR2 YSLEER. In DNA form, the CDR3 reads TGCGCCAGCACGCCAGGACAGGGGCATGGGGATACGCAGTATTTT. Amino acids: CASTPGQGHGDTQYF.

This sequence joins TRBV4-2 and TRBJ1-4; D possibly corresponds to TRBD1 (6 bases). The V end lost 0 bases, the J end lost 3 bases, and 11 bases lay between the germline ends. CDR1 LGHNA and CDR2 YNFKEQ come from the germline V gene. The CDR3 length is 16 residues. The DNA for the CDR3 is TGTGCCAGCAGCCAAGATTCGGGACAAGCTAATGAAAAACTGTTTTTT. Amino acids: CASSQDSGQANEKLFF.

This clone came up once. The genes are TRBV6-1 and TRBJ1-1, with a tentative D call TRBD1 (5 bases). The CDR3 sequence is 15 residues long. Trimming left V 2 bases short and J 3 bases short, with 13 bases between. Germline CDR1 is MNHNS and CDR2 is SASEGT. The CDR3 region has the DNA TGTGCCAGCAGTGAAATCAGGGTTGGAGACACTGAAGCTTTCTTT. It encodes CASSEIRVGDTEAFF.

The J gene is TRBJ1-1, the V gene TRBV25-1, with TRBD1 identical over 7 bases. Germline loops: CDR1 MGHDK, CDR2 SYGVNS. The V and J ends lost 5 bases and 0 bases, in that order; junction bases with no gene match: 6. This CDR3 has 15 residues. CDR3 sequence: CASSNTDRLNTEAFF. DNA of the CDR3: TGTGCCAGCAGTAATACGGACAGGTTGAACACTGAAGCTTTCTTT.

The CDR3 loop is CASSEALRGVNYGYTF. The CDR3 bases are TGTGCCAGCAGTGAAGCGCTTCGGGGGGTTAACTATGGCTACACCTTC. This chain connects TRBV2 to TRBJ1-2; D is perhaps TRBD1 (5 bases). The CDR3 covers 16 residues. V was pared by 0 bases and J by 1 base, with 12 bases between. Germline V gene sequence: CDR1 SNHLY, CDR2 FYNNEI. The variable domain in full, with the rest retrieved from reference TRBV2 and TRBJ1-2, is EPEVTQTPSHQVTQMGQEVILRCVPISNHLYFYWYRQILGQKVEFLVSFYNNEISEKSEIFDDQFSVERPDGSNFTLKIRSTKLEDSAMYFCASSEALRGVNYGYTFGSGTRLTVV.